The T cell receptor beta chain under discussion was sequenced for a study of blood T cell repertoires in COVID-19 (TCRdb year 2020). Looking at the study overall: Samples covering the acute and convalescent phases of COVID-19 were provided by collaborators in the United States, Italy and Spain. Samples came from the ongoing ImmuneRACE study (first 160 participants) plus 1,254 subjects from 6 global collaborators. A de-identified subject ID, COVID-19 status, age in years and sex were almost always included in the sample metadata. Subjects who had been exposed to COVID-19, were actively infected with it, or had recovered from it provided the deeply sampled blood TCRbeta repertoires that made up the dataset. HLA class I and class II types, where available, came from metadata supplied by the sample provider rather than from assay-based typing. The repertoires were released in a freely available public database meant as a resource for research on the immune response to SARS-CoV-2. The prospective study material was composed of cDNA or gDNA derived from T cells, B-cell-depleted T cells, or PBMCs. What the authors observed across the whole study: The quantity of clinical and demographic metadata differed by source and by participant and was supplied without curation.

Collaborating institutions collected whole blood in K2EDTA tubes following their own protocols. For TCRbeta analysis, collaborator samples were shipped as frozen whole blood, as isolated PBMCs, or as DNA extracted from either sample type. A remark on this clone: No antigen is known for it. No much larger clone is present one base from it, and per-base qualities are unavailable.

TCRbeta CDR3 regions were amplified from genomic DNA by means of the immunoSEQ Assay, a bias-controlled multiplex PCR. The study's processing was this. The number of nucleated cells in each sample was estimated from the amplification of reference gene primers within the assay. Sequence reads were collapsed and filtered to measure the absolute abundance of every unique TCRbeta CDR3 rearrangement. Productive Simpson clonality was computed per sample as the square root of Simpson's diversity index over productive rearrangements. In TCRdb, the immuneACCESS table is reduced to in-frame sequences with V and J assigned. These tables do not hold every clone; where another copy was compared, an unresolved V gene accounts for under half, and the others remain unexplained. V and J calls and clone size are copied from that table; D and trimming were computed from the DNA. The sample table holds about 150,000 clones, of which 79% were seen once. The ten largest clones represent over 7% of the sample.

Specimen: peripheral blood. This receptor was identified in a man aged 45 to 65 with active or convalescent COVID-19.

CDR3 protein: CASTLAATDTQYF. The DNA is TGTGCCAGCACCCTAGCGGCGACAGATACGCAGTATTTT. The chain was built from TRBV28 and TRBJ2-3, with 7 bases in between that match TRBD2. CDR1 MDHEN and CDR2 SYDVKM were looked up in the germline V gene. The CDR3 contains 13 residues, cysteine and phenylalanine counted. CDR3 DNA is the only sequence kept; it has 39 bases, read in frame from the first base. Trimming leaves V shorter by 7 bases and J shorter by 3 bases, with the junction holding 4 bases beyond the gene matches.